The clone carrying this TCR beta chain was observed once. Its antigen is currently unknown. This record belongs to a study of CD8+CD57+ T cells in acquired aplastic anemia. Study-wide background: Recorded DNA amounts for sorted CD4+ and CD8+ cells had an average of 3.2 ug. Overall study findings and caveats: Comparison of patients with controls identified about 27 shared CD8+ CDR3 sequences.

Previously, flow cytometry had revealed CD8+CD57+ cell expansion in the patients chosen for sequencing. Both TCR beta VDJ combination and CDR3 sequence profiling were carried out. Genomic DNA was the template for this profiling. TCRdb called the reads again in MiXCR, with one record for every CDR3 protein. The sample carries about 260,000 distinct CDR3 sequences, roughly 80% recorded once. Per germline, CDR1 LNHDA and CDR2 SQIVND (reference sequence). CDR3 size: 15 residues. Trimming took off 1 base at V and 7 bases at J, with 17 bases between the two ends. The chain couples TRBV19 to TRBJ2-7; TRBD2 might be the D (6 bases). The source is a human donor with aplastic anemia. The specimen sequenced was sorted CD4+, CD8+, or CD8+CD57+ T cells (not recorded which) from PBMCs. DNA for the CDR3: TGTGCCAGTAGTATAGCTAGCGAGGCCTACAATGAGCAGTACGTC. It codes for CASSIASEAYNEQYV.